The 3 T cell receptor beta chains presented below share a single source sample, sequenced in a study of blood T cells in healthy people across ages. A J-beta primer mix and a sample-barcoded 5' primer were used in a second PCR of about 7 to 12 cycles. TCRdb independently ran MiXCR on the 5' RACE reads; one entry per CDR3 protein. The table lists more than 1 million distinct CDR3 sequences, around 43% of them singletons. The specimen was blood. The receptors come from a woman aged 55-70 years in good health.

In DNA form, the CDR3 reads TGTGCCAGCAGTCCGAGGGGCTCTGGAAACACCATATATTTT. Protein: CASSPRGSGNTIYF. This chain joins TRBV25-1 and TRBJ1-3; possible D gene TRBD1, 5 bases. Trimming removed 5 bases from V and 0 bases from J, with 8 bases in between. Per the germline V gene, CDR1 is MGHDK and CDR2 is SYGVNS. The CDR3 spans 14 residues.

The chain uses TRBV7-8 and TRBJ1-6, with 9 bases lining up with TRBD1. The CDR3 has 15 residues. Trimming at V came to 5 bases and at J to 10 bases, leaving 9 bases not matched to a gene. Per the germline V gene, CDR1 is SGHVS and CDR2 is FQNEAQ. CDR3 region: CASSPRDRVVSPLHF. The CDR3 bases are TGTGCCAGCAGCCCCCGGGACAGGGTAGTCTCACCCCTCCACTTT. The entire variable domain, with the rest obtained from reference TRBV7-8 and TRBJ1-6, is as follows: GAGVSQSPRYKVAKRGQDVALRCDPISGHVSLFWYQQALGQGPEFLTYFQNEAQLDKSGLPSDRFFAERPEGSVSTLKIQRTQQEDSAVYLCASSPRDRVVSPLHFGNGTRLTVT.

The rearrangement links TRBV7-6 to TRBJ2-7; D gene uncertain. Deletions cut 1 base from V and 7 bases from J, with 26 bases between. The CDR3 length is 18 residues. Per the germline V gene, CDR1 is SGHVS and CDR2 is FNYEAQ. The CDR3 nucleotides are TGTGCCAGCAGCTTAGAATCGGCACCGGGTGGTACTTACAATGAGCAGTACTTC. Amino acids: CASSLESAPGGTYNEQYF. Based on the CDR3 plus reference TRBV7-6 and TRBJ2-7, the full variable domain is GAGVSQSPRYKVTKRGQDVALRCDPISGHVSLYWYRQALGQGPEFLTYFNYEAQQDKSGLPNDRFSAERPEGSISTLTIQRTEQRDSAMYRCASSLESAPGGTYNEQYFGPGTRLTVT.